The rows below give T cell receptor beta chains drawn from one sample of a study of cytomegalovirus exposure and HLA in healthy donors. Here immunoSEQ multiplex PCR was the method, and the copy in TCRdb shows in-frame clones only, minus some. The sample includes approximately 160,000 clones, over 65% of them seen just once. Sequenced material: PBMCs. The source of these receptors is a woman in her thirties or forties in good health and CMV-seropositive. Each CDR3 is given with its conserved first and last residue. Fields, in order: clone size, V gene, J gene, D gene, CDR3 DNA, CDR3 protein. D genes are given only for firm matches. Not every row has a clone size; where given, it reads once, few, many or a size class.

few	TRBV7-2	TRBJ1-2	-	TGTGCCAGCAGGAGGGCGGGTGGGATCTATGGCTACACCTTC	CASRRAGGIYGYTF
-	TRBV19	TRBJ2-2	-	TGTGCCAGTAGTCCGCTTTTTACCGCGCCGAAAAACACCGGGGAGCTGTTTTTT	CASSPLFTAPKNTGELFF
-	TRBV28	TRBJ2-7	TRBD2	TGTGCCAGCAGTTCGGGACTAGCGGGAACGTTGGCACGTGGTGAGCAGTACTTC	CASSSGLAGTLARGEQYF
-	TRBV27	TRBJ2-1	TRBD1	TGTGCCAGCAGTTTAAGTCAGGGGGTGGGTGAGCAGTTCTTC	CASSLSQGVGEQFF
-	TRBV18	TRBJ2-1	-	TGTGCCAGCTCAGAGGGACTGAGATACAATGAGCAGTTCTTC	CASSEGLRYNEQFF
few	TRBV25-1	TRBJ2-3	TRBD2	TGTGCCAGCAGTGAGACTAGCTTTAGCACAGATACGCAGTATTTT	CASSETSFSTDTQYF
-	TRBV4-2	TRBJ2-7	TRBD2	TGTGCCAGCAGCCAAGAGCGGGGGAGCTCCTACGAGCAGTACTTC	CASSQERGSSYEQYF
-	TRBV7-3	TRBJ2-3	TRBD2	TGTGCCAGCAGCAGGCAGAGCGGGGGTGCTAGCACAGATACGCAGTATTTT	CASSRQSGGASTDTQYF
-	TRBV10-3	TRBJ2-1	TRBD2	TGTGCCATCAGCCCTCTTGCTAGCGGGTCAGACTCCTACAATGAGCAGTTCTTC	CAISPLASGSDSYNEQFF
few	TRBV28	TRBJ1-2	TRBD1	TGTGCCAGCAGTCCAACCACAGGGGGCGACTATGGCTACCCCTTC	CASSPTTGGDYGYPF
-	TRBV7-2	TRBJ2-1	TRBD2	TGTGCCAGCAGCCGGAGCGGGGGGCGGGAGCAGTTCTTC	CASSRSGGREQFF
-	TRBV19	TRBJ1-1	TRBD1	TGTGCCAGTAGTATAGTGGGACAGGGTACTGAAGCTTTCTTT	CASSIVGQGTEAFF
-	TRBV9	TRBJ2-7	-	TGTGCCAGCAGCGCCGGTGGGAGCTCCTACGAGCAGTACTTC	CASSAGGSSYEQYF
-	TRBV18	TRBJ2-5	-	TGTGCCAGCTCACCACCGAGCGTAGAGACCCAGTACTTC	CASSPPSVETQYF
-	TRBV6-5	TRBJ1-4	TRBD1	TGTGCCAGCAGTTACACTTGGACAGGGGCAAGTGAAAAACTGTTTTTT	CASSYTWTGASEKLFF
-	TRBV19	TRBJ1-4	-	TGTGCCAGTAGTAATATTGTAGATGAAAAACTGTTTTTT	CASSNIVDEKLFF
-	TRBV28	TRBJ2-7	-	TGTGCCAGCAGTTTAGCGGGACTCACCTACGAGCAGTACTTC	CASSLAGLTYEQYF
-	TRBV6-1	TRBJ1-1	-	TGTGCCAGCAGTCCGGGGAACATGAACACTGAAGCTTTCTTT	CASSPGNMNTEAFF
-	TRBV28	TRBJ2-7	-	TGTGCCAGCAGCCGCGGGTCGCAGCAGTACTTC	CASSRGSQQYF
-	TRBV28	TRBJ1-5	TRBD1	TGTGCCAGCAGTTCCCCCCAGGGACAGGACATTATCAGCAATCAGCCCCAGCATTTT	CASSSPQGQDIISNQPQHF
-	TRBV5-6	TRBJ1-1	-	TGTGCCAGCAGCTTGGTGGAGGCTGAAGCTTTCTTT	CASSLVEAEAFF
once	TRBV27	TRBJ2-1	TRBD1	TGTGCCAGCAGCCCTAAGACAGGGGCCTACAATGAGCAGTTCTTC	CASSPKTGAYNEQFF
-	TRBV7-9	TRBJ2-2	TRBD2	TGTGCCAGCAGCTTAGCTCTAGCGGGAGGCCTCGGGGAGCTGTTTTTT	CASSLALAGGLGELFF
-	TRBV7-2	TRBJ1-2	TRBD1	TGTGCCAGCAGTCTCGGACAGGGCCAGGGCTACACCTTC	CASSLGQGQGYTF
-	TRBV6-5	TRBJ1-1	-	TGTGCCAGCAGTTACTATATGGACACTGAAGCCTTCTTT	CASSYYMDTEAFF
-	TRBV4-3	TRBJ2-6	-	TGCGCCAGCAGCCAAGCCCCCAGCGGTCAAAGCTCTGGGGCCAACGTCCTGACTTTC	CASSQAPSGQSSGANVLTF
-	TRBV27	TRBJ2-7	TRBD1	TGTGCCAGCTGCCATTCCGGGACAGGGGGCTACGAGCAGTACTTC	CASCHSGTGGYEQYF
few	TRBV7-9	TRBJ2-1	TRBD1	TGTGCCACCCCCCTGGGACAGGGGGACGATGAGCAGTTCTTC	CATPLGQGDDEQFF
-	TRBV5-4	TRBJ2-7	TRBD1	TGTGCCAGCAGCACCGGACAGGGCTACGAGCAGTACTTC	CASSTGQGYEQYF
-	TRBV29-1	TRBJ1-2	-	TGCAGCGTTGAAGGAGGAGGGGAGGTCTATGGCTACACCTTC	CSVEGGGEVYGYTF
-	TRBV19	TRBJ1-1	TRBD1	TGTGCCAGTAGTCCTACCCTCACAGGGGTAGTTTTTAACACTGAAGCTTTCTTT	CASSPTLTGVVFNTEAFF
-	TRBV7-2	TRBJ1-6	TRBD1	TGTGCCAGCAGCTTAATCACAGGGGGCAATTCACCCCTCCACTTT	CASSLITGGNSPLHF
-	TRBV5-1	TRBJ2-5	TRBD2	TGCGCCAGCAGCTTGGCGAGCGGGGGCCCCCCAGAGACCCAGTACTTC	CASSLASGGPPETQYF
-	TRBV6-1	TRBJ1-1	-	TGTGCCAGCAGTGAGCCGTTCGGGAACACTGAAGCTTTCTTT	CASSEPFGNTEAFF
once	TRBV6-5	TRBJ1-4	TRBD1	TGTGCCAGCAGTTCCGACCCGGGACAGGGGGGGGAAAAACTGTTTTTT	CASSSDPGQGGEKLFF
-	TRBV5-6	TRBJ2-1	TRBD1	TGTGCCAGCAGCTTGGTCGGGGACAGGGGATACAATGAGCAGTTCTTC	CASSLVGDRGYNEQFF
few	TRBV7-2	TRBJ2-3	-	TGTGCCAGCAGCTCGGGACTTTTCACAGATACGCAGTATTTT	CASSSGLFTDTQYF
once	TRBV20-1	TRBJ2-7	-	TGCAGTGCCTCAAGGGACTACGAGCAGTACTTC	CSASRDYEQYF
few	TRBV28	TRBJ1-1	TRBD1	TGTGCCAGCAGTTTAAACCAGGGGGTCGCTGAAGCTTTCTTT	CASSLNQGVAEAFF
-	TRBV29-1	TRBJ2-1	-	TGCAGCGTCGAAAGATCCAGTATCTACAATGAGCAGTTCTTC	CSVERSSIYNEQFF
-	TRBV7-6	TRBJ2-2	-	TGTGCCAGCAGCTTTCAGGGAGGAAACACCGGGGAGCTGTTTTTT	CASSFQGGNTGELFF
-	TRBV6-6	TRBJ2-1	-	TGTGCCAGCAGTCAACAGGAGAGCTCCTACAATGAGCAGTTCTTC	CASSQQESSYNEQFF
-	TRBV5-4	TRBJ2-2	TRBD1	TGTGCCAGCAGCTTGGGACAGGGGGGTCGCACCGGGGAGCTGTTTTTT	CASSLGQGGRTGELFF
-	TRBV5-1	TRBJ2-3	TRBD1	TGCGCCAGCAGTAATACAGGGGACGCAGATACGCAGTATTTT	CASSNTGDADTQYF
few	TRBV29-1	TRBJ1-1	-	TGCAGCGTTGAGGGAGTTCTGAACACTGAAGCTTTCTTT	CSVEGVLNTEAFF
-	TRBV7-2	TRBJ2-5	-	TGTGCCAGCAGCTTAGGAGGAAGCGGCCATCAGGAGACCCAGTACTTC	CASSLGGSGHQETQYF
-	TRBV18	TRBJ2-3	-	TGTGCCAGCTCACCTGAGACACAGGGAAGAGATACGCAGTATTTT	CASSPETQGRDTQYF
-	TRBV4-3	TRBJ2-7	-	TGCGCCAGCAGCCAAGGTCATGACGGGTCAAACTCCTACGAGCAGTACTTC	CASSQGHDGSNSYEQYF
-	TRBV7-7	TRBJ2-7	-	TGTGCTAGCAGCCCCCTGAGGGTCGGGATCCAACGCGAGCAGTACTTC	CASSPLRVGIQREQYF
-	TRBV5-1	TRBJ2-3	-	TGCGCCAGCAGCTCCTTACAGGGACGCACAGATACGCAGTATTTT	CASSSLQGRTDTQYF
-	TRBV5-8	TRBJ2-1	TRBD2	TGTGCCAGCAGCTCTTCGGCGGGAGGCTACAATGAGCAGTTCTTC	CASSSSAGGYNEQFF
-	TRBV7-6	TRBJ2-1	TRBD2	TGTGCCAGCAGCTTAGCACAGGGACTAGCGGGAGGGCGACGATACAATGAGCAGTTCTTC	CASSLAQGLAGGRRYNEQFF
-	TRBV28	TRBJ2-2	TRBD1	TGTGCCAGCAGTTTTGTTTTCGGGACAGGGAACTCCGGGGAGCTGTTTTTT	CASSFVFGTGNSGELFF
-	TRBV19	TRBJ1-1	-	TGTGCCAGTAGCCGCGGGGCAGGGTCGTCGTTTATGAACACTGAAGCTTTCTTT	CASSRGAGSSFMNTEAFF
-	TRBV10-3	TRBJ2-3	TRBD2	TGTGCCAGCAGTGGGACTAGCGGGGGGGAGGAAGATACGCAGTATTTT	CASSGTSGGEEDTQYF
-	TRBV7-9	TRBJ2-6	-	TGTGCCAGCAGCTTTGCGGGGGCCAACGTCCTGACTTTC	CASSFAGANVLTF
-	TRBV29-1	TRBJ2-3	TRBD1	TGCAGCGCAGCCTCCATCCGGGACAGGGGATTCACAGATACGCAGTATTTT	CSAASIRDRGFTDTQYF
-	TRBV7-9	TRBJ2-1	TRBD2	TGTGCCAGCAGCCCCGAGTCGGGACTAGCGGATGAGCAGTTCTTC	CASSPESGLADEQFF
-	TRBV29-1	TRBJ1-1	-	TGCAGCGTTGCCAGTGGGGGGGACCCGACTGAAGCTTTCTTT	CSVASGGDPTEAFF